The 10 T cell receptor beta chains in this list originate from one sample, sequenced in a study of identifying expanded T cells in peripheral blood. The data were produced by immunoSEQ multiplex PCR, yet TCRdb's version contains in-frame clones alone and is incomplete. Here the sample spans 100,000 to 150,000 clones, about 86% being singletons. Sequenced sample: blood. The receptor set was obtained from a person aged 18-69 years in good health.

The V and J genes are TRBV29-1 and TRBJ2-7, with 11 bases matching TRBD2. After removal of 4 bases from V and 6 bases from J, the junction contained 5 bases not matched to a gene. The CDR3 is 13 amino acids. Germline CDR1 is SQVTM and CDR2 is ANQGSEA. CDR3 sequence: CSVVAGGVAEQYF. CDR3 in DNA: TGCAGCGTTGTAGCGGGAGGGGTAGCCGAGCAGTACTTC.

For the CDR3, the DNA is TGTGCCAGCAGCTTGGGGGCCGGCTACACCTTC. Translation gives CASSLGAGYTF. This rearrangement joins TRBV5-4 to TRBJ1-2, with D unclear. Deletions cut 0 bases from V and 8 bases from J, with 5 bases between. The length of the CDR3 is 11 residues. Per germline, CDR1 SGHNT and CDR2 YYREEE (reference sequence).

The CDR3 nucleotides are TGTGCCAGCAGCGTCCCGGGACTAGCGGGAGATCGCGAGCAGTACTTC. Amino acid sequence: CASSVPGLAGDREQYF. The chain couples TRBV5-4 to TRBJ2-7; 14 bases agree with TRBD2. This CDR3 has 16 amino acids. V shed 4 bases, J shed 6 bases, and the junction held 9 bases outside the gene matches. Per the germline V gene, CDR1 is SGHNT and CDR2 is YYREEE (reference sequence). Using reference TRBV5-4 and TRBJ2-7 for the parts outside the CDR3, the full variable domain is ETGVTQSPTHLIKTRGQQVTLRCSSQSGHNTVSWYQQALGQGPQFIFQYYREEENGRGNFPPRFSGLQFPNYSSELNVNALELDDSALYLCASSVPGLAGDREQYFGPGTRLTVT.

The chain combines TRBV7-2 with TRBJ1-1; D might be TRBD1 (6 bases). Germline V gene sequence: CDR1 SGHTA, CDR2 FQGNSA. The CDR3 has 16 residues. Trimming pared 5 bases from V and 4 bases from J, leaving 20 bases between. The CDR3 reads CASSLNREPGSTEAFF. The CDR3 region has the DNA TGTGCCAGCAGCCTAAACAGGGAACCGGGAAGCACTGAAGCTTTCTTT.

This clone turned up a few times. The CDR3: CASSMVGRTTKNIQYF. The DNA for the CDR3 is TGTGCCAGCAGTATGGTCGGACGGACGACCAAAAACATTCAGTACTTC. The V call is TRBV28, the J call TRBJ2-4; D is unclear. The CDR3 consists of 16 residues. Germline values: CDR1 MDHEN, CDR2 SYDVKM. Trimming removed 5 bases from V and 2 bases from J, with 16 bases in between.

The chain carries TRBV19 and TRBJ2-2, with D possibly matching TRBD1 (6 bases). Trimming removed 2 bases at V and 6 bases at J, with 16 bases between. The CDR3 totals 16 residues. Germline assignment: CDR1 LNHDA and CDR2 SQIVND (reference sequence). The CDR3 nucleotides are TGTGCCAGTAGTATAACTGGTCAGGGGAGTGCCGGGGAGCTGTTTTTT. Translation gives CASSITGQGSAGELFF.

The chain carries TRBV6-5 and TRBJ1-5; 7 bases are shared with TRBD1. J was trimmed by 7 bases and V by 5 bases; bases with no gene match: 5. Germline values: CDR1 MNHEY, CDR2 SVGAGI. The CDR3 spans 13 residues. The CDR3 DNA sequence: TGTGCCAGCAGTAGGGGGCGACGGCAGCCCCAGCATTTT. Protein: CASSRGRRQPQHF.

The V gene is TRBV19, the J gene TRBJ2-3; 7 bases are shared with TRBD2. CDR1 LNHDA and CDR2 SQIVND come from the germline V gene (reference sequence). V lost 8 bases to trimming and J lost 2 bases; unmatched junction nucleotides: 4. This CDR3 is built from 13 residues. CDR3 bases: TGTGCCAGTCTAGCGGAGAACACAGATACGCAGTATTTT. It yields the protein CASLAENTDTQYF.

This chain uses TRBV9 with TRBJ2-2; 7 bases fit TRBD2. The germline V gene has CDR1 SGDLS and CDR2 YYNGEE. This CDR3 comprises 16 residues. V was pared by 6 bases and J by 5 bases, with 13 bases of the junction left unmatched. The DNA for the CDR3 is TGTGCCAGCACCAAAGGGGAGGGCCCTCAAACCGGGGAGCTGTTTTTT. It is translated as CASTKGEGPQTGELFF.

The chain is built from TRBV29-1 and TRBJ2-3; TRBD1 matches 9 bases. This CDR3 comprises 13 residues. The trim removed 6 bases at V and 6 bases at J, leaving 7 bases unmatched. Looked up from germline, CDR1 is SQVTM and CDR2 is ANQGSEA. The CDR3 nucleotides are TGCAGCGTAAACAGGGGGCGCGAGGATACGCAGTATTTT. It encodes CSVNRGREDTQYF.